Included here is one T cell receptor (beta chain) sequence, with context. This CDR3 is 15 amino acids long. V lost 10 bases and J lost 3; bases outside the gene matches: 4. Germline lookup yields CDR1 MNHEY and CDR2 SVGAGI. Assay used: immunoSEQ multiplex PCR; TCRdb lists only in-frame clones, some missing. This sample has 250,000 to 350,000 clones; less than 85% occur once, and the top ten carry almost 1.5%. The data were obtained in a study of blood T cell repertoires in COVID-19. The receptor was isolated from a human donor with COVID-19, enrolled during active disease. The donor label of this sample is uncertain. The sequencing input was peripheral blood. The chain recombines TRBV6-5 with TRBJ2-6; 12 bases are a match to TRBD1. CDR3: CATRDRGHGANVLTF. The DNA for the CDR3 is TGTGCCACTCGGGACAGGGGGCATGGGGCCAACGTCCTGACTTTC.